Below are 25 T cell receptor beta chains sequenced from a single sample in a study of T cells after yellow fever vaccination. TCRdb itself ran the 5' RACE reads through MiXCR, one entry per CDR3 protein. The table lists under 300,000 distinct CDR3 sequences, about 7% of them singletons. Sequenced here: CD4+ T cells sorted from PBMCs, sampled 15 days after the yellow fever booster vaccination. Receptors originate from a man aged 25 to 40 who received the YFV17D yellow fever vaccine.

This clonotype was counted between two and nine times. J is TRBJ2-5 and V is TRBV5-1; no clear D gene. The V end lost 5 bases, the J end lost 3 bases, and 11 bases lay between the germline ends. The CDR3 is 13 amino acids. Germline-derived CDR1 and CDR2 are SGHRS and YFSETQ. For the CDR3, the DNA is TGCGCCAGCAGTCAGATGACGGAAGAGACCCAGTACTTC. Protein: CASSQMTEETQYF.

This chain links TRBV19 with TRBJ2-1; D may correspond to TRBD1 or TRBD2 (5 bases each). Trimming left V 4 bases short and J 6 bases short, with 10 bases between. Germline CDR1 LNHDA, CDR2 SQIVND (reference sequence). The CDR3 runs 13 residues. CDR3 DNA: TGTGCCAGTAGTAGGGGGTCCGGCAATGAGCAGTTCTTC. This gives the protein CASSRGSGNEQFF.

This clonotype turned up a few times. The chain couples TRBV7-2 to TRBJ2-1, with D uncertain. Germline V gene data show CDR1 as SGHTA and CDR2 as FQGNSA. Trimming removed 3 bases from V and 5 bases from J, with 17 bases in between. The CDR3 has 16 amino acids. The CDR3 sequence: CASSLSLPTRNNEQFF. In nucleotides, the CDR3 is TGTGCCAGCAGCTTGAGCCTCCCCACCCGGAACAATGAGCAGTTCTTC.

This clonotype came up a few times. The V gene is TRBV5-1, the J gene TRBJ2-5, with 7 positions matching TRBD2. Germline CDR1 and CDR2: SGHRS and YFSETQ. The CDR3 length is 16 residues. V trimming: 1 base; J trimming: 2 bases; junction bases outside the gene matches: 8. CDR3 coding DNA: TGCGCCAGCAGCTTGACGGCGGGAGTGGGACAAGAGACCCAGTACTTC. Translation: CASSLTAGVGQETQYF.

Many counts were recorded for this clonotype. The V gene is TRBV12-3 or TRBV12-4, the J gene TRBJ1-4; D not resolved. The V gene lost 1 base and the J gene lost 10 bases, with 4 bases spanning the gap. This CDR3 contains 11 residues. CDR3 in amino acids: CASSLGRKLFF. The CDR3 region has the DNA TGTGCCAGCAGTTTAGGAAGAAAACTGTTTTTT.

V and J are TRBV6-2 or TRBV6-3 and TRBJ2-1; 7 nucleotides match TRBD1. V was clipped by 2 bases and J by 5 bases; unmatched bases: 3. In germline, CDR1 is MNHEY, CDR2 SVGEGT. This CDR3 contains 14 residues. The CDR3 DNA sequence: TGTGCCAGCAGTTACCCAACAGGGGACAATGAGCAGTTCTTC. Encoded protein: CASSYPTGDNEQFF.

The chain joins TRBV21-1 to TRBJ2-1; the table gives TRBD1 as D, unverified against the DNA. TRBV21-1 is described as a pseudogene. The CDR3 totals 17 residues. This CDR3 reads CASSARLRGSSYNEQFF. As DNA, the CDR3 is TGTGCCAGCAGCGCAAGACTCAGGGGGAGCTCCTACAATGAGCAGTTCTTC.

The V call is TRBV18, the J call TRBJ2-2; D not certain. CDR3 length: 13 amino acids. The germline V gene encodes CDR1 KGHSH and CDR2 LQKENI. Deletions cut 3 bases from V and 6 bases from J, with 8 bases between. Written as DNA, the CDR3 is TGTGCCAGCTCACCGAATCGATCCGGGGAGCTGTTTTTT. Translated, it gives CASSPNRSGELFF.

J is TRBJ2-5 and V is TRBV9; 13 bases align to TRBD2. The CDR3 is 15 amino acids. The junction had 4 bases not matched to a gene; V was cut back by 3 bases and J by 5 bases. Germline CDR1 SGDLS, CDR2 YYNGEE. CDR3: CASSETSGRFETQYF. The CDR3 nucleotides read TGTGCCAGCAGCGAGACTAGCGGGAGGTTTGAGACCCAGTACTTC.

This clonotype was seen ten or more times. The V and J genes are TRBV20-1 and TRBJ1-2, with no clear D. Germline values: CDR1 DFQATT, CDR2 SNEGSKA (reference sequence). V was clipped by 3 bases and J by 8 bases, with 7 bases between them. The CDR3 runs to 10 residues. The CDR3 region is CSASGQGYTF. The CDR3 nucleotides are TGCAGTGCTAGCGGCCAGGGCTACACCTTC.

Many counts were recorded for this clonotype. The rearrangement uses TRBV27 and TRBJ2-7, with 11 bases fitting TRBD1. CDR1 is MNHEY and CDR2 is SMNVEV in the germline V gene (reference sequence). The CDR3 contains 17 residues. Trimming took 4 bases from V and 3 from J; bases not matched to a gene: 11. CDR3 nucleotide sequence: TGTGCCAGCAGTTCTCAAACTCCGGGACAGGGGGTCTACGAGCAGTACTTC. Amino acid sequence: CASSSQTPGQGVYEQYF.

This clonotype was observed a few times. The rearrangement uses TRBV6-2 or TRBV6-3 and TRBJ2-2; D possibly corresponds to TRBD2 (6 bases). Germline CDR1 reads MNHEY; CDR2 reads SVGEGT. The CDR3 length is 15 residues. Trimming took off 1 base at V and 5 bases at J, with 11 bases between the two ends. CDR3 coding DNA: TGTGCCAGCAGTTACTTGCGGGGTATTACCGGGGAGCTGTTTTTT. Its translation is CASSYLRGITGELFF.

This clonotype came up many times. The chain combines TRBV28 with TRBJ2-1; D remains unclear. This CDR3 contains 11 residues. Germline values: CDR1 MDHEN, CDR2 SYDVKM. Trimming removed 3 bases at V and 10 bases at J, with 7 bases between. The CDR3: CASSFIREQFF. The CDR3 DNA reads TGTGCCAGCAGTTTCATTAGAGAGCAGTTCTTC.

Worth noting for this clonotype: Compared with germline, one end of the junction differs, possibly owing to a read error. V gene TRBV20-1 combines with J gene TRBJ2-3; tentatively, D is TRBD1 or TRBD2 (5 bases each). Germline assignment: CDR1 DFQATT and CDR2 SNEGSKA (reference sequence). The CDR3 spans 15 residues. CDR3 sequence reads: CCATLWGSYSDTQYF. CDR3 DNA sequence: TGCTGTGCTACCCTTTGGGGGAGTTATTCAGATACGCAGTATTTT.

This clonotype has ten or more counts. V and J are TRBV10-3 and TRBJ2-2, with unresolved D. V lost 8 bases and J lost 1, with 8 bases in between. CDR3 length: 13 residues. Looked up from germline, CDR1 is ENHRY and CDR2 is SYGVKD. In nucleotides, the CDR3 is TGTGCCATCGGAAGCGAGAACACCGGGGAGCTGTTTTTT. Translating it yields CAIGSENTGELFF.

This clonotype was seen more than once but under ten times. The CDR3: CASRPLTGQETQYF. The CDR3, as DNA: TGCGCCAGCAGACCTCTCACAGGGCAAGAGACCCAGTACTTC. The chain has TRBV5-1 and TRBJ2-5, with D possibly TRBD1 on 6 matching bases. V dropped 5 bases and J dropped 2 bases, with 13 bases sitting between them. This CDR3 comprises 14 residues. From germline, CDR1 is SGHRS and CDR2 YFSETQ.

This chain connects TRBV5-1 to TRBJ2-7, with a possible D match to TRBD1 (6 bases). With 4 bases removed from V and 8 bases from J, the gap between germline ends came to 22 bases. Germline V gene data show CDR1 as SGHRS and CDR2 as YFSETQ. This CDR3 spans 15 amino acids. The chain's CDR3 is CASSPRTEPDLKQYF. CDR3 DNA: TGCGCCAGCAGCCCTCGGACAGAGCCCGACTTGAAGCAGTACTTC.

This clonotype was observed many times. The CDR3 reads CASRRTNEKLFF. The CDR3 DNA sequence: TGTGCCAGCCGGAGGACTAATGAAAAACTGTTTTTT. The chain is built from TRBV25-1 and TRBJ1-4; no clear D. The CDR3 is made up of 12 amino acids. The V and J ends lost 8 bases and 2 bases respectively, with 6 bases between them. The germline CDR1 and CDR2 sequences are MGHDK and SYGVNS.

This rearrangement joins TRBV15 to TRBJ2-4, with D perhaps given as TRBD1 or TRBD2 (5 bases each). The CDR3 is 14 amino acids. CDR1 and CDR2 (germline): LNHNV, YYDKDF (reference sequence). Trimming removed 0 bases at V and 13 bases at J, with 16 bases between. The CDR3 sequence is CATSREWVRGEQYF. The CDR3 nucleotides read TGTGCCACCAGCAGAGAATGGGTACGGGGCGAACAGTACTTC.

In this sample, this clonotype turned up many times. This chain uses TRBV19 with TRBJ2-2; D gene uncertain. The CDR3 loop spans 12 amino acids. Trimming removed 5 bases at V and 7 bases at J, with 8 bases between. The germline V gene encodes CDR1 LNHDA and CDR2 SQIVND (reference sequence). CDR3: CASSQVIGELFF. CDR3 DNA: TGTGCCAGTAGTCAGGTTATCGGGGAGCTGTTTTTT.

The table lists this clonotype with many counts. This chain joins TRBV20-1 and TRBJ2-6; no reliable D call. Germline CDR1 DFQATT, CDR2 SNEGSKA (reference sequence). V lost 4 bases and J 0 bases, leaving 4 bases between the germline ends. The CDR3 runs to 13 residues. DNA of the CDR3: TGCAGTGCTAAACCCTCTGGGGCCAACGTCCTGACTTTC. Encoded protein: CSAKPSGANVLTF.

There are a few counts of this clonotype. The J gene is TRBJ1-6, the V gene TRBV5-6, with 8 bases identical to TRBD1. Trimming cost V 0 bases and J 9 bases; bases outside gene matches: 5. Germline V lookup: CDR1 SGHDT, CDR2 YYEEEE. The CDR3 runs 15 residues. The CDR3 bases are TGTGCCAGCAGCTTGGATGACAGGGGAGGTTCACCCCTCCACTTT. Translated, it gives CASSLDDRGGSPLHF. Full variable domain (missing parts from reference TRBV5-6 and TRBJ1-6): DAGVTQSPTHLIKTRGQQVTLRCSPKSGHDTVSWYQQALGQGPQFIFQYYEEEERQRGNFPDRFSGHQFPNYSSELNVNALLLGDSALYLCASSLDDRGGSPLHFGNGTRLTVT.

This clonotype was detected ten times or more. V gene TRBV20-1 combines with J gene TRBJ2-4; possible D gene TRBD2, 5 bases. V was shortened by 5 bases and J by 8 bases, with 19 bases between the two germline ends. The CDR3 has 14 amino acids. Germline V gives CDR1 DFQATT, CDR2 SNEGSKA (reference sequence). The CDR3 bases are TGCAGTGCTTCGCCGGGCAGTGGGAGTGACATTCAGTACTTC. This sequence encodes CSASPGSGSDIQYF.

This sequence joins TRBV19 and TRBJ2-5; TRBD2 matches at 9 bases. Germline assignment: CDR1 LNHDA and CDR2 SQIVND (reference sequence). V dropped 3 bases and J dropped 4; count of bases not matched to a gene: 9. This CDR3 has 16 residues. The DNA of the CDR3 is TGTGCCAGTAGTATTGGTGCGGGAGCGGGGGGAGAGACCCAGTACTTC. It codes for CASSIGAGAGGETQYF.

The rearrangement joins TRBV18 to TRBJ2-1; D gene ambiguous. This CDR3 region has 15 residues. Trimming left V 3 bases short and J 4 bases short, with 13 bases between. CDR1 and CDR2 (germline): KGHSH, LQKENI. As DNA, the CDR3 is TGTGCCAGCTCACCCCCCTGGATTGGGTACAATGAGCAGTTCTTC. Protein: CASSPPWIGYNEQFF.